Listed here is a single TCR beta chain. No antigen is known for it. No much larger clone exists at a distance of one base, and base qualities are not known. This specimen's time point label, interpreted: about 28 days (+/-7) after the second vaccine dose. AZD1222 recipients whose second dose came at about 4 weeks and those whose second dose came at about 12 weeks were combined into one group, since spike-specific TCR depth and breadth did not differ between the two schedules. The vaccinee samples were drawn from two UK trials, COV001 and COV002, one of which was a single-blind randomized controlled phase 2/3 trial testing AZD1222 (ChAdOx1 nCoV-19) in healthy adults. For TCRbeta chain sequencing, PBMC samples were collected from trial participants at day 0 and at day 28 after the second dose. Its CDR3 holds 14 amino acids, cysteine through phenylalanine. Of all the DNA, just the CDR3 is kept, 42 bases in frame from base 1. V ends up 3 bases short and J 6 bases short, with an unmatched junction base count of 5. For CDR1 and CDR2, the germline V gene lists MGHRA and YSYEKL.

This sample was taken from a study of T cell responses to AZD1222 COVID-19 vaccine (dated by TCRdb to the early 2020s). Study-level background: A total of approximately 240 trial participants underwent TCR sequencing, of whom nearly 210 had received two doses of AZD1222 and roughly 26 had received two doses of the MenACWY control vaccine. Trial participants were enrolled into age subgroups of 18-55, 56-69 and 70-plus years, which contained around 140, 26 and 57 TCR-sequenced participants, respectively. Overall study results and their limits: After two AZD1222 doses, spike-specific TCR breadth and depth were significantly higher than at day 0 and than in MenACWY recipients. The vaccine-associated CD4 TCRs covered the entire spike protein, and the dominant responses fell in regions 160-218 and 743-854. In the small 56-69-year group, the increase in depth fell short of significance, most likely because of low power. Participants were mostly white British, with more females than males. The authors suggested clonal diversity may have been underestimated. Nearly half of unique spike-specific TCRs reportedly recognized epitopes outside regions mutated in the B.1.351 and B.1.1.7 variants. Conclusions about previously exposed vaccinees are limited because only five to seven AZD1222 recipients were SARS-CoV-2 seropositive at baseline. Because no day 14 peak-response samples were available, repertoires were characterized only after the peak T cell response.

The CDR3 regions of human TCRbeta chains were analyzed by immunosequencing. The paper's data handling went like this. Repertoire TCRs were matched against a reference library of SARS-CoV-2-specific TCRs generated with the MIRA antigen-specificity platform. Breadth was defined as the fraction of unique TCRs that were SARS-CoV-2-associated, and depth was defined as the fraction of total T cells that were SARS-CoV-2-associated. Each spike-specific TCR was assigned to its reactive spike region and to a CD4 or CD8 class using the MIRA data. Log10-transformed breadth and depth values were compared by one-way ANOVA with Sidak's multiple comparisons tests. TCRdb provides this immuneACCESS table in a form limited to in-frame rearrangements. Some clones are lacking; in checked studies, under half of them reflect an unresolved V gene, and why the rest are absent is not known. V and J calls and clone size are as listed in that table; D and trimming were resolved from the DNA. This sample is represented by 180,000 or so clones; about 91% of them were singletons. The top ten clones comprise 1.3% of the sample.

This material consisted of peripheral blood, taken 28 days after the second AZD1222 dose. The sequence is built from TRBV4-1 and TRBJ1-5, with 7 bases matching TRBD1. The clonotype was recovered from an adult who received the AZD1222 COVID-19 vaccine. The nucleotide sequence reads as follows: TGCGCCAGCAGCCATACAGGGGAGGCTCAGCCCCAGCATTTT. This encodes CASSHTGEAQPQHF.